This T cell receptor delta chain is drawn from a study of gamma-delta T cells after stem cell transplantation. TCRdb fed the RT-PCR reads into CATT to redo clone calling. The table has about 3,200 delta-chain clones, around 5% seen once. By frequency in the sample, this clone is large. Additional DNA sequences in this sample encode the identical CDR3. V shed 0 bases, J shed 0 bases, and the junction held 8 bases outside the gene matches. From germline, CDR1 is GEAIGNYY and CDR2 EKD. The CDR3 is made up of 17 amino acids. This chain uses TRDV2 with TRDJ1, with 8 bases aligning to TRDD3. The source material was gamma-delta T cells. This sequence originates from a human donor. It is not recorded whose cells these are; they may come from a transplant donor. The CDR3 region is CACDTLTGGSYTDKLIF. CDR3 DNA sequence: TGTGCCTGTGACACCCTTACTGGGGGTTCGTACACCGATAAACTCATCTTT.